The clone carrying this T cell receptor (beta chain) came up a few times. The sample originates from a study of CD8 T cells in ankylosing spondylitis. Via MiXCR, TCRdb re-called the 5' RACE reads, giving one row per CDR3 protein. The repertoire holds about 160,000 distinct CDR3 sequences, with 9.8% as singletons. The sample comprised blood, either unsorted or a sorted T cell fraction (not recorded which). The receptor was derived from a female donor with ankylosing spondylitis or in good health (not recorded which).

This CDR3 is CASSQPGPSSGANVLTF. The DNA of the CDR3 is TGTGCCAGCAGCCAGCCGGGACCGAGCTCTGGGGCCAACGTCCTGACTTTC. The chain employs TRBV14 and TRBJ2-6; D may correspond to TRBD1 or TRBD2 (5 bases each). V lost 3 bases, J lost 0 bases, and 12 bases lay in between. The CDR3 length is 17 residues. CDR1 is SGHDN and CDR2 is FVKESK in the germline V gene.